Ten or more counts support the clone carrying this T cell receptor beta chain. Its antigen is not known. These data belong to a study of identical twins. General study results and limits: The study found excess low generation probability among twin-shared out-of-frame alpha sequences.

Each donor was a healthy Caucasian. TCRdb re-called the 5' RACE reads through MiXCR, storing one row per CDR3 protein. The sample includes hundreds of thousands of distinct CDR3 sequences, around 6.1% of them seen just once. Trimming pared 1 base from V and 0 bases from J, leaving 10 bases between. The CDR3 is 16 residues long. From germline, CDR1 is LGHNA and CDR2 YNFKEQ. This TCR was sampled from a man between 18 and 29 years old in good health. The rearrangement links TRBV4-2 to TRBJ2-1, with a possible D match to TRBD1 (5 bases). The sequenced sample consisted of naive T cells sorted from blood. DNA of the CDR3: TGTGCCAGCAGCCAAGCTGACAGAAGCTCCTACAATGAGCAGTTCTTC. Translated: CASSQADRSSYNEQFF.